These T cell receptor beta chains were read from a single sample in a study of cytomegalovirus exposure and HLA in healthy donors. Sequenced by immunoSEQ multiplex PCR; TCRdb stores in-frame clones only, minus some. Of roughly 140,000 clones listed, around 80% are singletons. Input material: PBMCs. The receptors here all came from a middle-aged man in good health and CMV-seropositive. Both conserved end residues are trimmed from each CDR3. The order of the fields is D gene, V gene, J gene, CDR3 protein. The D gene is left open where the match is weak.

>NA|TRBV4-2|TRBJ2-3
ASSQESAEADTQY
>TRBD1|TRBV4-2|TRBJ1-4
ASSQRDRGSTNEKLF
>NA|TRBV5-1|TRBJ2-3
ATSRGLSSTDTQY
>TRBD2|TRBV19|TRBJ2-2
ASSIRVGTTNTGELF
>TRBD1|TRBV30|TRBJ1-2
AWSVLGTGNYGYT
>TRBD2|TRBV13|TRBJ2-7
ASSLAGGRYEQY
>TRBD2|TRBV2|TRBJ2-1
AGREGPTYNEQF
>NA|TRBV5-4|TRBJ2-1
ASSPGGGQGRHEQF
>TRBD1|TRBV4-2|TRBJ2-7
ASSMAGTGPYEQY
>TRBD1|TRBV11-2|TRBJ2-1
ASSAYRGEYNEQF
>NA|TRBV4-1|TRBJ2-5
ASSQDLMGHQY
>TRBD1|TRBV29-1|TRBJ2-5
SVEGGGFGVFRETQY
>NA|TRBV7-8|TRBJ2-5
ASSLRGLDQETQY
>TRBD1|TRBV10-2|TRBJ2-5
ASRGVLGQGKETQY
>TRBD1|TRBV2|TRBJ2-7
ASSSGQGTNYEQY